These 9 T cell receptor beta chains came from one sample sequenced in a study of a mutant IDH1 vaccine in newly diagnosed glioma. Only in-frame clones appear in the TCRdb table, and some are missing; sequencing was by immunoSEQ multiplex PCR. Among 25,000 to 40,000 clones listed, over 65% were seen once. Described time point: week 35, safety follow-up. Doses comprised 300 ug of mutant IDH1 20-mer peptide each, plus topical imiquimod. The antigens these receptors bind are not known. Material: PBMCs, obtained from a glioma patient whose treatment included an IDH1 peptide vaccine. The receptors shown here come from a woman aged 40 to 50 with glioma.

The J gene is TRBJ1-1, the V gene TRBV29-1; the D gene is possibly TRBD1 (6 bases). The length of the CDR3 is 13 residues. V was trimmed by 2 bases and J by 1 base, leaving 8 bases between them. CDR1 is SQVTM and CDR2 is ANQGSEA in the germline V gene. The CDR3, as DNA: TGCAGCGTTGAAAGGGGGTGGAACACTGAAGCTTTCTTT. As protein: CSVERGWNTEAFF.

The V call is TRBV21-1, the J call TRBJ2-3; the table names TRBD1, a call not compared with the DNA. TRBV21-1 has pseudogene status. This CDR3 is 17 amino acids long. CDR3 in DNA: TGTGCCAGCAATCAGGGGCCCTCTCTTTCTAGCACAGATACGCAGTATTTT. It encodes CASNQGPSLSSTDTQYF.

This clone was seen a handful of times. The chain has TRBV27 and TRBJ1-1, with TRBD1 as a possible D gene (6 bases). V was pared by 6 bases and J by 1 base, with 18 bases between. Germline assignment: CDR1 MNHEY and CDR2 SMNVEV (reference sequence). The CDR3 covers 16 residues. The CDR3 DNA sequence: TGTGCCAGCAGATCCCCACTCCGGGACACGAACACTGAAGCTTTCTTT. Translated: CASRSPLRDTNTEAFF.

Worth noting for this clone: Other nucleotide sequences in the sample specify the same CDR3. This sequence joins TRBV7-2 and TRBJ1-2; 8 bases match TRBD1. The trim removed 4 bases at V and 0 bases at J, leaving 4 bases unmatched. Germline V CDR1 and CDR2: SGHTA, FQGNSA. The CDR3 consists of 15 residues. In DNA form, the CDR3 reads TGTGCCAGCAGCTACGGACAGGGAGCTAACTATGGCTACACCTTC. Protein product: CASSYGQGANYGYTF.

This chain connects TRBV7-8 to TRBJ2-5; the D gene is possibly TRBD2 (5 bases). The CDR3 covers 14 residues. Germline assignment: CDR1 SGHVS and CDR2 FQNEAQ. V was cut by 5 bases and J by 2 bases, with 12 bases left in between. CDR3 DNA sequence: TGTGCCAGCAGCCGCACTAGTTGGCAAGAGACCCAGTACTTC. This sequence encodes CASSRTSWQETQYF.

The chain recombines TRBV4-1 with TRBJ1-2, with D perhaps matching TRBD1 (5 bases). Trimming took off 0 bases at V and 5 bases at J, with 16 bases between the two ends. CDR1 and CDR2 from the germline V gene are MGHRA and YSYEKL. The CDR3 sequence is 16 residues long. CDR3 sequence reads: CASSQDPPGGAYGYTF. CDR3 DNA: TGCGCCAGCAGCCAAGATCCTCCAGGAGGGGCGTATGGCTACACCTTC.

V gene TRBV5-4 combines with J gene TRBJ2-2; D may be TRBD1 or TRBD2 (6 bases each). Germline lookup yields CDR1 SGHNT and CDR2 YYREEE (reference sequence). With 3 bases removed from V and 3 bases from J, the gap between germline ends came to 9 bases. The CDR3 is 14 amino acids. DNA for the CDR3: TGTGCCAGCAGCTGGGGGGCGGACACCGGGGAGCTGTTTTTT. As protein: CASSWGADTGELFF.

The chain combines TRBV30 with TRBJ1-6; D call uncertain. This CDR3 has 14 residues. The V gene lost 1 base and the J gene lost 2 bases, with 6 bases spanning the gap. Germline lookup yields CDR1 GTSNPN and CDR2 SVGIG (reference sequence). The CDR3 region is CAWSDRAYNSPLHF. CDR3 bases: TGTGCCTGGAGTGACAGAGCCTATAATTCACCCCTCCACTTT.

The chain has TRBV9 and TRBJ2-2; 9 bases agree with TRBD1. After removal of 3 bases from V and 5 bases from J, the junction contained 8 bases not matched to a gene. CDR3 length: 16 amino acids. Germline assignment: CDR1 SGDLS and CDR2 YYNGEE. The CDR3 protein is CASSDYRGQGTGELFF. The CDR3 bases are TGTGCCAGCAGCGATTACAGGGGGCAAGGAACCGGGGAGCTGTTTTTT.